This TCR beta chain comes out of a study of blood T cell repertoires in COVID-19. The wider study: PBMCs, B-cell-depleted T cells, or T cells were the source of the cDNA or gDNA that made up the material.

Sequencing used immunoSEQ multiplex PCR; TCRdb keeps in-frame clones, though not all of them. This table has about 60,000 clones, 75% to 90% appearing once. Germline-derived CDR1 and CDR2 are SEHNR and FQNEAQ (reference sequence). This CDR3 is 14 amino acids long. The V end lost 1 base, the J end lost 4 bases, and 8 bases lay between the germline ends. Sequenced sample: peripheral blood. This sequence was found in a man aged 60 to 69 with acute or convalescent COVID-19. The chain couples TRBV7-9 to TRBJ1-5; D not certain. In DNA, the CDR3 is TGTGCCAGCAGCTTAGGGGCAGAGAATCAGCCCCAGCATTTT. Protein product: CASSLGAENQPQHF. Full variable domain (remainder filled in from reference TRBV7-9 and TRBJ1-5): DTGVSQNPRHKITKRGQNVTFRCDPISEHNRLYWYRQTLGQGPEFLTYFQNEAQLEKSRLLSDRFSAERPKGSFSTLEIQRTEQGDSAMYLCASSLGAENQPQHFGDGTRLSIL.